This TCR beta chain originates from a study of blood T cell repertoires in COVID-19. Only in-frame clones appear in the TCRdb table, and some are missing; sequencing was by immunoSEQ multiplex PCR. This sample yields tens of thousands of clones, of which around 90% are seen a single time; roughly 3.5% belongs to the top ten. This clone appeared a few times. V was shortened by 3 bases and J by 1 base, with 20 bases between the two germline ends. CDR1 is SGHTA, CDR2 FQGNSA, per germline. This CDR3 comprises 18 residues. The specimen was peripheral blood. The sequence derives from a woman aged 70-85 years with acute or convalescent COVID-19. The V call is TRBV7-2, the J call TRBJ2-3; possible D gene TRBD2, 6 bases. The CDR3 here is CASSFLALVAARTDTQYF. DNA of the CDR3: TGTGCCAGCAGCTTCCTAGCGTTGGTAGCGGCCCGCACAGATACGCAGTATTTT.